In its sample, the clone carrying this T cell receptor (beta chain) was seen a few times. V lost 5 bases and J lost 2, with 5 bases in between. The CDR3 length is 12 residues. Germline V gene sequence: CDR1 SNHLY, CDR2 FYNNEI. The data are from a study of blood T cell repertoires in COVID-19. Study-level background: Acute-phase and convalescent COVID-19 samples originated in the United States, Italy and Spain. T cells, B-cell-depleted T cells, or PBMCs supplied cDNA or gDNA.

Authors' processing steps: Amplification of reference gene primers provided the estimated nucleated cell counts. Only in-frame clones appear in the TCRdb table, and some are missing; sequencing was by immunoSEQ multiplex PCR. That table gives V, J and clone size, and the DNA gave D and trimming. Of 60,000 to 75,000 clones listed, 82% are singletons. Sequenced material: peripheral blood. The TCR was taken from a human donor in a cohort sampled during active COVID-19. This sequence joins TRBV2 and TRBJ2-3; D unclear. The DNA of the CDR3 is TGTGCCAGCAGTCCTACCACAGATACGCAGTATTTT. This gives the protein CASSPTTDTQYF. Using reference TRBV2 and TRBJ2-3 for the parts outside the CDR3, the full variable domain is EPEVTQTPSHQVTQMGQEVILRCVPISNHLYFYWYRQILGQKVEFLVSFYNNEISEKSEIFDDQFSVERPDGSNFTLKIRSTKLEDSAMYFCASSPTTDTQYFGPGTRLTVL.